These T cell receptor beta chains were read from a single sample in a study of shared clonotypes between healthy human individuals. Clones were read by immunoSEQ multiplex PCR, and TCRdb kept only the in-frame ones, dropping some. The repertoire holds around 2,000,000 clones, with 93% as singletons. The specimen sequenced was naive CD8+ T cells from PBMCs. All receptors come from a young man in good health. Some clones in this sample may be carry-over from other donors' samples. The CDR3 runs from the conserved cysteine through the conserved F or W. Each record gives: clone size, D gene, V gene, J gene, CDR3 protein, CDR3 DNA. D genes are given only for firm matches. Not every row has a clone size; where given, it reads once, few, many or a size class.

.	.	TRBV13	TRBJ2-7	CASSLRLAGAFSYEQYF	TGTGCCAGCAGCTTAAGGTTGGCGGGCGCCTTCTCCTACGAGCAGTACTTC
.	.	TRBV27	TRBJ2-5	CASRDRGPQETQYF	TGTGCCAGCAGGGACCGGGGACCTCAAGAGACCCAGTACTTC
.	.	TRBV19	TRBJ1-2	CASSSRFNYGYTF	TGTGCCAGTAGTTCCAGGTTTAACTATGGCTACACCTTC
.	.	TRBV10-1	TRBJ2-1	CASSEPDGNEQFF	TGCGCCAGCAGTGAGCCGGACGGAAATGAGCAGTTCTTC
.	.	TRBV9	TRBJ2-1	CASSGRDIEQFF	TGTGCCAGCAGCGGGAGGGATATTGAGCAGTTCTTC
.	TRBD1	TRBV5-5	TRBJ1-5	CASSPLTGDQPQHF	TGTGCCAGCAGCCCCTTAACAGGGGACCAGCCCCAGCATTTT
.	.	TRBV4-1	TRBJ1-5	CASSTFGSNQPQHF	TGCGCCAGCAGTACCTTCGGGAGCAATCAGCCCCAGCATTTT
once	.	TRBV10-3	TRBJ1-5	CAISESDSSNQPQHF	TGTGCCATCAGTGAGTCGGACAGTAGCAATCAGCCCCAGCATTTT
.	.	TRBV27	TRBJ2-1	CASSSLRFSQRNEQFF	TGTGCCAGCAGTTCCCTTCGCTTTAGCCAGCGCAATGAGCAGTTCTTC
.	.	TRBV5-4	TRBJ1-1	CASSLASGTVNTEAFF	TGTGCCAGCAGCTTGGCCTCCGGGACGGTGAACACTGAAGCTTTCTTT
.	TRBD1	TRBV27	TRBJ1-2	CASSLSIGTGVWGDGYTF	TGTGCCAGCAGTTTATCTATAGGGACAGGGGTCTGGGGAGATGGCTACACCTTC
.	TRBD2	TRBV7-8	TRBJ2-1	CASNIPGLAGANEQFF	TGTGCCAGCAACATTCCGGGACTAGCGGGGGCCAATGAGCAGTTCTTC
.	.	TRBV7-3	TRBJ2-3	CASSPWTRGTDTQYF	TGTGCCAGCAGCCCCTGGACGAGGGGCACAGATACGCAGTATTTT
.	.	TRBV5-1	TRBJ2-7	CASSSTYEQYF	TGCGCCAGCAGCTCGACCTACGAGCAGTACTTC
few	TRBD1	TRBV30	TRBJ2-7	CAWGTVSYEQYF	TGTGCCTGGGGGACAGTGTCCTACGAGCAGTACTTC
once	.	TRBV5-4	TRBJ2-1	CASNTASFNEQFF	TGTGCCAGCAATACGGCTAGTTTTAATGAGCAGTTCTTC
.	.	TRBV7-9	TRBJ2-5	CASSSGSGMEETQYF	TGTGCCAGCAGCTCAGGCTCCGGGATGGAAGAGACCCAGTACTTC
.	.	TRBV15	TRBJ1-1	CATSPPSRMGDGTEAFF	TGTGCCACCAGCCCTCCCTCTCGGATGGGAGACGGCACTGAAGCTTTCTTT
.	TRBD1	TRBV5-1	TRBJ1-3	CASSFTGTGMSGNTIYF	TGCGCCAGCAGCTTTACCGGGACAGGGATGTCTGGAAACACCATATATTTT
.	TRBD1	TRBV28	TRBJ1-1	CASSLTGGPLLTEAFF	TGTGCCAGCAGTTTAACAGGGGGACCGCTGCTCACTGAAGCTTTCTTT
.	.	TRBV4-2	TRBJ2-7	CASSQVARAYEQYF	TGTGCCAGCAGCCAAGTCGCGAGGGCCTACGAGCAGTACTTC
.	.	TRBV11-2	TRBJ2-3	CASSSPDYLNTDTQYF	TGTGCCAGCAGCTCCCCGGACTACCTTAACACAGATACGCAGTATTTT
.	.	TRBV4-2	TRBJ2-3	CASSQETYTDTQYF	TGTGCCAGCAGCCAAGAGACCTACACAGATACGCAGTATTTT
once	.	TRBV18	TRBJ2-2	CASSPLRTGTPNTGELFF	TGTGCCAGCTCACCTCTGCGGACCGGGACACCGAACACCGGGGAGCTGTTTTTT
.	TRBD1	TRBV7-9	TRBJ2-2	CASSVTRDRTTNTGELFF	TGTGCCAGCAGCGTGACAAGGGACAGAACAACGAACACCGGGGAGCTGTTTTTT
.	.	TRBV27	TRBJ2-1	CASSPYVSGRDYNEQFF	TGTGCCAGCAGTCCGTACGTTTCGGGACGGGACTACAATGAGCAGTTCTTC
.	.	TRBV6-6	TRBJ2-3	CASMDGRDWKF	TGTGCCAGCATGGACGGCCGGGACTGGAAATTT
.	TRBD1	TRBV9	TRBJ1-4	CASSPMQGGKGGEKLFF	TGTGCCAGCAGCCCGATGCAGGGGGGCAAGGGTGGTGAAAAACTGTTTTTT
.	.	TRBV10-3	TRBJ1-3	CAISVSGDRVDTIYF	TGTGCCATCAGTGTGAGCGGCGACCGGGTGGACACCATATATTTT
.	.	TRBV7-9	TRBJ2-7	CASSFPLTGYEQYF	TGTGCCAGCAGCTTTCCCCTCACAGGCTACGAGCAGTACTTC
.	.	TRBV7-2	TRBJ2-7	CASSLSTNYEQYF	TGTGCCAGCAGCTTAAGTACCAACTACGAGCAGTACTTC
once	.	TRBV27	TRBJ2-7	CASSLLERVWPYEQYF	TGTGCCAGCAGTTTGCTAGAGCGGGTGTGGCCCTACGAGCAGTACTTC
.	.	TRBV7-4	TRBJ1-1	CASSRPTEAFF	TGTGCCAGCAGTCGTCCCACTGAAGCTTTCTTT
.	TRBD1	TRBV2	TRBJ1-1	CAIPGQGANTEAFF	TGTGCCATACCAGGACAGGGGGCGAACACTGAAGCTTTCTTT
.	TRBD2	TRBV27	TRBJ2-7	CASSSGTSRGEQYF	TGTGCCAGCAGTTCCGGGACTAGCCGGGGCGAGCAGTACTTC
.	.	TRBV7-9	TRBJ2-1	CASSLRTVSYNEQFF	TGTGCCAGCAGCTTGAGGACGGTTTCCTACAATGAGCAGTTCTTC
once	.	TRBV5-1	TRBJ1-5	CASSLTGGYNQPQHF	TGCGCCAGCAGCTTAACCGGGGGGTACAATCAGCCCCAGCATTTT
once	TRBD1	TRBV2	TRBJ2-2	CASRDRATGELFF	TGTGCCAGCAGGGACAGGGCGACCGGGGAGCTGTTTTTT
.	.	TRBV7-9	TRBJ2-3	CASSLSGSPLPHTDTQYF	TGTGCCAGCAGCTTGAGTGGGTCCCCTCTCCCACACACAGATACGCAGTATTTT
.	.	TRBV9	TRBJ1-2	CASESTTYGYTF	TGTGCCAGCGAAAGTACCACCTATGGCTACACCTTC
.	TRBD2	TRBV7-8	TRBJ2-3	CASSPRLAGGSPTDTQYF	TGTGCCAGCAGCCCACGACTAGCGGGAGGGTCCCCCACAGATACGCAGTATTTT
.	TRBD2	TRBV9	TRBJ2-1	CASSVGGGSHNEQFF	TGTGCCAGCAGCGTAGGGGGCGGGAGCCACAATGAGCAGTTCTTC
.	.	TRBV10-3	TRBJ2-7	CAISESSPGSYEQYF	TGTGCCATCAGTGAGTCGAGTCCTGGGTCCTACGAGCAGTACTTC
once	.	TRBV7-6	TRBJ2-2	CASSRDRNTGELFF	TGTGCCAGCAGCCGCGATAGAAACACCGGGGAGCTGTTTTTT
.	.	TRBV30	TRBJ2-3	CAWRTPKGLGTDTQYF	TGTGCCTGGAGGACACCCAAGGGCTTGGGCACAGATACGCAGTATTTT
.	TRBD2	TRBV4-3	TRBJ2-5	CASSQDEVAGQETQYF	TGCGCCAGCAGCCAAGATGAGGTAGCGGGGCAAGAGACCCAGTACTTC
.	.	TRBV7-9	TRBJ2-2	CASSLAYIDTGELFF	TGTGCCAGCAGCTTAGCCTACATTGATACCGGGGAGCTGTTTTTT
.	.	TRBV21-1	TRBJ1-2	CASTKGPTVPNYGYTF	TGTGCCAGCACCAAGGGGCCAACGGTGCCCAACTATGGCTACACCTTC